One T cell receptor beta chain is described in this entry. The antigen is not known. The germline V and J ends were trimmed by 3 bases and 2 bases, with 7 bases remaining between them. The CDR3 totals 13 residues. The germline CDR1 and CDR2 sequences are KGHSH and LQKENI. The sample originates from a study of Ad26.COV2.S vaccination and SARS-CoV-2 variants. Study context: Donor got 5x10^10 or 1x10^11 viral particles of Ad26.COV2.S.

Treatment described: some 20 received Ad26.COV2.S at low or high dose, single or two shots; roughly 5 received placebo; per-sample allocation not given. Sampling was done on day 63 after the first vaccine or placebo injection. Whole-study results and caveats: Compared with placebo recipients, vaccine recipients had higher spike-specific TCR breadth. It was reported that spike-specific CD8+ and CD4+ T cell responses were substantially broad after vaccination.

TCRdb keeps only in-frame clones here, not all; method: immunoSEQ multiplex PCR. The sample holds about 330,000 clones, 75% to 90% seen once. The genes are TRBV18 and TRBJ2-5; D is undetermined. Source: peripheral blood, taken in a trial of Ad26.COV2.S vaccine versus placebo. This TCR was sampled from a person aged 18-65 years who received the Ad26.COV2.S COVID-19 vaccine or a placebo. The DNA of the CDR3 is TGTGCCAGCTCACCGCTGCAGCAAGAGACCCAGTACTTC. It yields the protein CASSPLQQETQYF.